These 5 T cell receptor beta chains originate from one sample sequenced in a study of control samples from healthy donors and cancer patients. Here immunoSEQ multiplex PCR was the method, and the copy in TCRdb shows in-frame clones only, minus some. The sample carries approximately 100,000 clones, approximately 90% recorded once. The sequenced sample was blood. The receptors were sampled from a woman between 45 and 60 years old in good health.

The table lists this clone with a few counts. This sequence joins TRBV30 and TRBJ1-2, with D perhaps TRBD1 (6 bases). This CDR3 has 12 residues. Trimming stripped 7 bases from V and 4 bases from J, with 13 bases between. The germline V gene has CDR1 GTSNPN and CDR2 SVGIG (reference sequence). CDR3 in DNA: TGTGCCTCACAGGGAATGGGCTATGGCTACACCTTC. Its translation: CASQGMGYGYTF.

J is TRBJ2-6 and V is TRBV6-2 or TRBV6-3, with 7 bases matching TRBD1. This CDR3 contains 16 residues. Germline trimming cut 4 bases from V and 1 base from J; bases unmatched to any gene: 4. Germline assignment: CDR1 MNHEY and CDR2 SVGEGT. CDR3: CASSSDRVSGANVLTF. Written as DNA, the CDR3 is TGTGCCAGCAGTTCCGACAGGGTATCTGGGGCCAACGTCCTGACTTTC.

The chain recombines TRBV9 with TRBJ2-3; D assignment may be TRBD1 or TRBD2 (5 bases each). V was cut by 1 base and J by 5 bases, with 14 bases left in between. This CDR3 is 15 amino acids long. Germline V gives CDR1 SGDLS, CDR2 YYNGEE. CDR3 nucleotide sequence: TGTGCCAGCAGCGTACTCGAGGGACGCCAAGATACGCAGTATTTT. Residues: CASSVLEGRQDTQYF.

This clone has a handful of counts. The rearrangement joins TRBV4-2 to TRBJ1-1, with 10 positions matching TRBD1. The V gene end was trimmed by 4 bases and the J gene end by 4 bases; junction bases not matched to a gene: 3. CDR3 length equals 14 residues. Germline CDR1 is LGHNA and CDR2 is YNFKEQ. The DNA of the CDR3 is TGTGCCAGCAGCCGAGGGACAGGGGTCACTGAAGCTTTCTTT. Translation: CASSRGTGVTEAFF.

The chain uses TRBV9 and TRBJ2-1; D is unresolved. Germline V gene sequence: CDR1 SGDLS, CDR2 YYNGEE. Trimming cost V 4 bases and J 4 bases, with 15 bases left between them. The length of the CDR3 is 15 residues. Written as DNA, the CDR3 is TGTGCCAGCAGCCTCTCTTTCGCGGTATACAATGAGCAGTTCTTC. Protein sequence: CASSLSFAVYNEQFF.